The 22 T cell receptor beta chains below were found in one sample sequenced in a study of T cells in Graves' hyperthyroidism and ophthalmopathy. Amplified TCR beta CDR3 regions came from RNA transcripts. First-round RT-PCR targeting the TCR CDR3 was performed with the HTBI primer set. From the multiplex PCR reads, TCRdb called clonotypes with MiXCR, one entry per CDR3 protein. Counted here are about 270,000 distinct CDR3 sequences, 15% occurring once; the ten biggest clones make up 30%. Sample: blood. The origin of the receptors is a woman between 50 and 59 years old with Graves' hyperthyroidism that later progressed to Graves' ophthalmopathy.

This clonotype was found many times. The V and J genes are TRBV11-2 and TRBJ2-7; TRBD2 matches at 9 bases. V lost 2 bases, J lost 0 bases, and 2 bases stayed unmatched. This CDR3 is 15 amino acids long. The V gene's germline CDR1 is SGHAT and CDR2 FQNNGV. The CDR3 region is CASSLLAGPSYEQYF. DNA of the CDR3: TGTGCCAGCAGCTTACTAGCGGGACCCTCCTACGAGCAGTACTTC.

This clonotype was seen many times. This rearrangement joins TRBV28 to TRBJ2-6; D perhaps matches TRBD1 (6 bases). Germline V gives CDR1 MDHEN, CDR2 SYDVKM. Trimming pared 3 bases from V and 0 bases from J, leaving 18 bases between. The CDR3 contains 19 residues. The CDR3 sequence: CASSFWTGTTISGANVLTF. The CDR3 region has the DNA TGTGCCAGCAGTTTCTGGACGGGGACAACTATCTCTGGGGCCAACGTCCTGACTTTC.

The sample holds many counts of this clonotype. This chain connects TRBV7-9 to TRBJ1-1; TRBD1 aligns across 12 bases. The trim removed 6 bases at V and 4 bases at J, leaving 12 bases unmatched. CDR1 and CDR2 from the germline V gene are SEHNR and FQNEAQ (reference sequence). This CDR3 is 17 amino acids long. The CDR3 spells CASSTDGTGGAGTEAFF. The CDR3 DNA reads TGTGCCAGCAGTACAGACGGGACAGGGGGCGCTGGCACTGAAGCTTTCTTT.

V is TRBV9 and J is TRBJ1-4; a possible D gene is TRBD1 (5 bases). With 4 bases removed from V and 8 bases from J, the gap between germline ends came to 21 bases. The CDR3 length is 16 residues. From germline, CDR1 is SGDLS and CDR2 YYNGEE. The CDR3 loop is CASSRGPEGKTEKLFF. The CDR3 DNA reads TGTGCCAGCAGCCGGGGACCGGAGGGCAAAACGGAAAAACTGTTTTTT.

This clonotype occurred many times. V and J are TRBV20-1 and TRBJ2-7, with 8 bases identical to TRBD2. The CDR3 consists of 12 residues. V shed 3 bases, J shed 6 bases, and the junction held 4 bases outside the gene matches. CDR1 and CDR2 from the germline V gene are DFQATT and SNEGSKA (reference sequence). CDR3 in amino acids: CSASPGGGEQYF. DNA of the CDR3: TGCAGTGCTAGCCCGGGGGGGGGCGAGCAGTACTTC.

At least ten counts were recorded for this clonotype. The J gene is TRBJ1-1, the V gene TRBV28; no clear D gene. The CDR3 is 12 amino acids. Germline CDR1 MDHEN, CDR2 SYDVKM. The V end lost 8 bases, the J end lost 1 base, and 8 bases lay between the germline ends. The CDR3 DNA sequence: TGTGCCAGCTATAGAAAGAACACTGAAGCTTTCTTT. It translates to CASYRKNTEAFF. The full variable domain, its missing parts supplied by reference TRBV28 and TRBJ1-1, is DVKVTQSSRYLVKRTGEKVFLECVQDMDHENMFWYRQDPGLGLRLIYFSYDVKMKEKGDIPEGYSVSREKKERFSLILESASTNQTSMYLCASYRKNTEAFFGQGTRLTVV.

This clonotype was detected a few times. This chain connects TRBV9 to TRBJ2-7; TRBD2 might be the D (6 bases). Deletions cut 4 bases from V and 0 bases from J, with 20 bases between. Germline loops: CDR1 SGDLS, CDR2 YYNGEE. CDR3 size: 17 residues. CDR3 in amino acids: CASSPHPPGTGSYEQYF. CDR3 DNA sequence: TGTGCCAGCAGCCCACACCCCCCCGGGACTGGCTCCTACGAGCAGTACTTC.

The V gene is TRBV7-3, the J gene TRBJ1-3; D uncertain. Germline CDR1 SGHTA, CDR2 FQGTGA. The CDR3 has 15 amino acids. Trimming left V 5 bases short and J 0 bases short, with 11 bases between. The CDR3 coding sequence is TGTGCCAGCAGCGCGAGGGTTAGCTCTGGAAACACCATATATTTT. Its protein is CASSARVSSGNTIYF. Full variable domain (remainder filled in from reference TRBV7-3 and TRBJ1-3): GAGVSQTPSNKVTEKGKYVELRCDPISGHTALYWYRQSLGQGPEFLIYFQGTGAADDSGLPNDRFFAVRPEGSVSTLKIQRTERGDSAVYLCASSARVSSGNTIYFGEGSWLTVV.

This clonotype appeared many times. The chain links TRBV28 to TRBJ1-5; tentative D call: TRBD1 (6 bases). The CDR3 length is 16 residues. Germline V lookup: CDR1 MDHEN, CDR2 SYDVKM. V lost 6 bases, J lost 4 bases, and 19 bases lay in between. The CDR3 DNA sequence: TGTGCCAGCAGATTTAGTGACAGGCAATTTAATCAGCCCCAGCATTTT. The encoded protein is CASRFSDRQFNQPQHF.

V is TRBV9 and J is TRBJ2-1, with D possibly being TRBD2 (7 bases). This CDR3 comprises 15 residues. CDR1 is SGDLS and CDR2 is YYNGEE in the germline V gene. Trimming pared 0 bases from V and 10 bases from J, leaving 17 bases between. The CDR3 is CASSVAGGGEVEQFF. CDR3 nucleotides: TGTGCCAGCAGCGTAGCGGGGGGCGGGGAAGTCGAGCAGTTCTTC.

V and J are TRBV19 and TRBJ2-4; perhaps D is TRBD1 or TRBD2 (6 bases each). V was trimmed by 1 base and J by 10 bases, leaving 17 bases between them. CDR1 is LNHDA, CDR2 SQIVND, per germline (reference sequence). The CDR3 length is 15 residues. CDR3 sequence reads: CASSIGRGVRGIQYF. CDR3 coding DNA: TGTGCCAGTAGTATAGGGAGGGGGGTGCGCGGGATTCAGTACTTC. Together with reference TRBV19 and TRBJ2-4, the CDR3 gives the full variable domain: DGGITQSPKYLFRKEGQNVTLSCEQNLNHDAMYWYRQDPGQGLRLIYYSQIVNDFQKGDIAEGYSVSREKKESFPLTVTSAQKNPTAFYLCASSIGRGVRGIQYFGAGTRLSVL.

The J gene is TRBJ2-1, the V gene TRBV10-3; TRBD2 aligns across 9 bases. Germline assignment: CDR1 ENHRY and CDR2 SYGVKD. This CDR3 has 15 residues. The V and J ends lost 6 bases and 5 bases, in that order; junction bases with no gene match: 8. CDR3 region: CAISLSGRGNNEQFF. CDR3 DNA sequence: TGTGCCATCAGCCTTAGCGGGAGAGGAAACAATGAGCAGTTCTTC.

This clonotype was observed many times. CDR3 bases: TGTGCCAGCAGCTTAGAGCGGACAGTCTCTGGAAACACCATATATTTT. This codes for CASSLERTVSGNTIYF. This chain links TRBV11-2 with TRBJ1-3, with TRBD1 as a possible D gene (6 bases). Germline CDR1 and CDR2: SGHAT and FQNNGV. Trimming left V 0 bases short and J 0 bases short, with 9 bases between. This CDR3 is 16 amino acids long. The whole variable domain, remainder taken from reference TRBV11-2 and TRBJ1-3, is EAGVAQSPRYKIIEKRQSVAFWCNPISGHATLYWYQQILGQGPKLLIQFQNNGVVDDSQLPKDRFSAERLKGVDSTLKIQPAKLEDSAVYLCASSLERTVSGNTIYFGEGSWLTVV.

This clonotype occurred many times. The V gene is TRBV12-3 or TRBV12-4, the J gene TRBJ1-4; D not resolved. The V end was cut by 7 bases, the J end by 6 bases, with 12 bases between. The CDR3 has 13 amino acids. The CDR3 sequence: CASTPDRDEKLFF. The DNA for the CDR3 is TGTGCCAGCACCCCCGATAGGGATGAAAAACTGTTTTTT.

This clonotype was recorded many times. This rearrangement joins TRBV12-3 or TRBV12-4 to TRBJ2-7; TRBD2 matches 7 bases. This CDR3 spans 15 amino acids. J was trimmed by 7 bases and V by 6 bases; bases with no gene match: 15. CDR3 region: CASRSGGTNIREQYF. The CDR3 bases are TGTGCCAGCAGATCCGGCGGGACTAATATTAGGGAGCAGTACTTC.

The table lists this clonotype with a few counts. This chain connects TRBV9 to TRBJ2-3, with D possibly matching TRBD1 (6 bases). The CDR3 has 13 amino acids. V was clipped by 3 bases and J by 4 bases, with 9 bases between them. Looked up from germline, CDR1 is SGDLS and CDR2 is YYNGEE. CDR3 loop: CASSGGHPDTQYF. The CDR3, as DNA: TGTGCCAGCAGCGGGGGGCACCCAGATACGCAGTATTTT.

This clonotype was picked up many times. The J gene is TRBJ2-3, the V gene TRBV29-1; 7 nucleotides agree with TRBD2. CDR3 length: 14 amino acids. Germline V gene sequence: CDR1 SQVTM, CDR2 ANQGSEA. Unmatched junction bases numbered 11, after V lost 8 bases and J lost 3 bases. The CDR3 coding sequence is TGCAGCTCCCAAGACAGCGGGAAAACAGATACGCAGTATTTT. Protein product: CSSQDSGKTDTQYF.

The sample holds many counts of this clonotype. Sequence at one end of the junction differs from germline and may be a read error. This CDR3 is CASRLEATDTQYF. DNA for the CDR3: TGTGCCAGCAGGTTGGAGGCCACAGATACGCAGTATTTT. The chain combines TRBV5-8 with TRBJ2-3; D is possibly TRBD2 (5 bases). This CDR3 has 13 amino acids. The V gene's germline CDR1 is SGHTS and CDR2 YDEGEE.

The sample holds many counts of this clonotype. The chain links TRBV20-1 to TRBJ2-1; D might be TRBD1 or TRBD2, each matching 7 bases. Germline-derived CDR1 and CDR2 are DFQATT and SNEGSKA (reference sequence). The V end lost 4 bases, the J end lost 9 bases, and 13 bases lay between the germline ends. The length of the CDR3 is 12 residues. The CDR3 sequence: CSATRGGSEQFF. The CDR3 DNA is TGCAGTGCTACCAGGGGGGGAAGTGAGCAGTTCTTC.

This clonotype was detected many times. The V call is TRBV20-1, the J call TRBJ1-2, with D possibly TRBD1 on 5 matching bases. The CDR3 is made up of 13 amino acids. The V and J ends lost 0 bases and 8 bases respectively, with 13 bases between them. CDR1 is DFQATT, CDR2 SNEGSKA, per germline (reference sequence). Here the CDR3 reads CSARDRVGEGYTF. CDR3 bases: TGCAGTGCTAGAGACAGGGTTGGCGAGGGCTACACCTTC.

The chain is built from TRBV6-4 and TRBJ1-4; D remains ambiguous. Looked up from germline, CDR1 is MRHNA and CDR2 is SNTAGT. V was trimmed by 6 bases and J by 8 bases, leaving 10 bases between them. This CDR3 has 12 residues. The CDR3 sequence is CASRGGREKLFF. The CDR3 nucleotides read TGTGCCAGCAGAGGCGGACGGGAAAAACTGTTTTTT.

On this clonotype: This CDR3 fails to terminate in the conserved phenylalanine or tryptophan, so it likely reflects a read error. The chain couples TRBV2 to TRBJ2-7, with D unresolved. Germline V CDR1 and CDR2: SNHLY, FYNNEI. The CDR3 loop spans 10 amino acids. V was shortened by 6 bases and J by 7 bases, with 7 bases between the two germline ends. The CDR3 DNA follows: TGTGCCAGCAGCTTGCGAGAGCAGTACTCC. It encodes CASSLREQYS.